This T cell receptor (beta chain) was recovered during a study of graft-versus-host responses after intestinal transplantation. Some clones are missing from TCRdb's copy, which holds only in-frame ones; the method was immunoSEQ multiplex PCR. The table shows some 70,000 clones, with about nine tenths occurring only once. Details on this clone: Its specificity is unknown.

The specimen was unstimulated CD8+ T cells sorted from spleen or lymph node cells, collected before transplant. The sequence derives from a human donor who was the organ donor for an intestinal transplant.

The CDR3 loop reads CASSDEISGANVLTF. The CDR3 DNA reads as TGTGCCAGCAGTGACGAGATTTCTGGGGCCAACGTCCTGACTTTC. The V call is TRBV6-1, the J call TRBJ2-6; D uncertain. Germline V gives CDR1 MNHNS, CDR2 SASEGT. The V gene lost 3 bases and the J gene lost 1 base, with 7 bases spanning the gap. The CDR3 loop spans 15 amino acids.